The clone carrying this T cell receptor beta chain has just a few counts. This CDR3 spans 11 amino acids. V lost 4 bases, J lost 12 bases, and 13 bases lay in between. Germline V lookup: CDR1 SQVTM, CDR2 ANQGSEA. These data originate in a study of cytomegalovirus exposure and HLA in healthy donors. The PCR contained 60 Vbeta and 13 Jbeta primers. Only in-frame clones appear in the TCRdb table, and some are missing; sequencing was by immunoSEQ multiplex PCR. The table lists 130,000 to 150,000 clones, around 67% of them singletons, with about 4.3% in the top ten. The clonotype originates from a man aged 18 to 29 in good health and CMV-seropositive. The sample consisted of PBMCs. The genes are TRBV29-1 and TRBJ2-1; possible D gene TRBD2, 6 bases. This chain's CDR3 is CSVVSGFTQFF. The CDR3 region has the DNA TGCAGCGTTGTGAGCGGGTTTACGCAGTTCTTC.